One and the same sample provided the 18 T cell receptor beta chains below, sequenced in a study of Ad26.COV2.S vaccination and SARS-CoV-2 variants (dated by TCRdb to about 2021). The library was prepared using the immunoSEQ multiplex PCR assay. Entries here come from immuneACCESS through TCRdb and include only in-frame sequences with V and J called. Some clones fail to appear in such tables; in the studies checked, an unresolved V gene covers under half of the shortfall, and the cause of the remainder is unknown. The table for this sample lists under 150,000 clones; about nine tenths of them were counted only once. The ten largest clonotypes hold more than 4.5% of the sample. The label giving this sample's time point can be read as: individuals recovered from natural SARS-CoV-2 infection. The source was peripheral blood, collected after recovery from COVID-19. These receptors were obtained from a human donor who had recovered from COVID-19.

The chain uses TRBV24-1 and TRBJ1-2; D might be TRBD1 (5 bases). The CDR3 is 15 residues long. The germline V gene has CDR1 KGHDR and CDR2 SFDVKD. V was trimmed by 9 bases and J by 0 bases, leaving 16 bases between them. Written as DNA, the CDR3 is TGTGCCACCCGTCCAGGGTATTCTTCTAACTATGGCTACACCTTC. Translation: CATRPGYSSNYGYTF.

The CDR3 nucleotides are TGTGCCAGCAGTTACAGGGTACAGCGGGGGCCCCGAGGCAATGAGCAGTTCTTC. It yields the protein CASSYRVQRGPRGNEQFF. This chain joins TRBV6-2 or TRBV6-3 and TRBJ2-1, with 8 nucleotides matching TRBD2. Germline assignment: CDR1 MNHEY and CDR2 SVGEGT. The junction had 15 bases not matched to a gene; V was cut back by 2 bases and J by 6 bases. The length of the CDR3 is 18 residues.

This clone was detected once. The chain is built from TRBV19 and TRBJ2-2; 7 bases are a match to TRBD1. The CDR3 runs to 14 residues. Germline-derived CDR1 and CDR2 are LNHDA and SQIVND (reference sequence). V was pared by 6 bases and J by 4 bases, with 5 bases of the junction left unmatched. The CDR3 reads CASRLHRGTGELFF. CDR3 DNA sequence: TGTGCCAGTAGACTACACAGGGGCACCGGGGAGCTGTTTTTT.

V usage is TRBV6-5 and J usage is TRBJ1-5, with D tentatively TRBD1 (5 bases). There are 15 residues in the CDR3. The ends were cut back, 2 bases at V and 2 bases at J, with 10 bases in the middle. The germline gives CDR1 MNHEY, CDR2 SVGAGI. CDR3 sequence: CASSYGGGGNQPQHF. CDR3 in DNA: TGTGCCAGCAGTTACGGTGGGGGGGGCAATCAGCCCCAGCATTTT.

This chain links TRBV7-8 with TRBJ2-5; no definite D call. This CDR3 comprises 16 residues. Per the germline V gene, CDR1 is SGHVS and CDR2 is FQNEAQ. The ends were cut back, 5 bases at V and 5 bases at J, with 21 bases in the middle. CDR3 sequence reads: CASSPLYLGYKETQYF. In DNA form, the CDR3 reads TGTGCCAGCAGCCCACTGTATCTGGGGTACAAGGAGACCCAGTACTTC.

The chain has TRBV21-1 and TRBJ1-2. TRBV21-1 is recorded as a pseudogene. The CDR3 consists of 14 residues. CDR3 bases: TGTGCCAGCAGCAAACGGTTCGTTACAAATGGCTACACCTTC. It yields the protein CASSKRFVTNGYTF.

This rearrangement joins TRBV6-2 or TRBV6-3 to TRBJ1-5, with a possible D match to TRBD1 (5 bases). Germline V gene data show CDR1 as MNHEY and CDR2 as SVGEGT. The CDR3 consists of 14 residues. Deletions cut 3 bases from V and 7 bases from J, with 13 bases between. The CDR3 reads CASSYGGSGQPQHF. The DNA of the CDR3 is TGTGCCAGCAGTTATGGGGGGTCCGGGCAGCCCCAGCATTTT.

The chain recombines TRBV5-4 with TRBJ1-1; 7 bases are shared with TRBD1. The germline V gene encodes CDR1 SGHNT and CDR2 YYREEE (reference sequence). J lost 3 bases, V lost 4 bases, and 12 bases had no gene match. The CDR3 consists of 16 residues. The CDR3 here is CASSKNRGPGDTEAFF. The CDR3 DNA reads TGTGCCAGCAGCAAAAACAGGGGACCGGGGGACACTGAAGCTTTCTTT.

The CDR3 is CSVEGQDTDTQYF. CDR3 DNA: TGCAGCGTTGAGGGGCAGGACACAGATACGCAGTATTTT. The genes are TRBV29-1 and TRBJ2-3; possibly TRBD1 for D (5 bases). In germline, CDR1 is SQVTM, CDR2 ANQGSEA. V was shortened by 3 bases and J by 2 bases, with 9 bases between the two germline ends. The CDR3 totals 13 residues.

The CDR3 is CASSRGYTEAFF. CDR3 DNA sequence: TGTGCCAGCAGCCGGGGATACACTGAAGCTTTCTTT. The chain employs TRBV3-1 (or the pseudogene TRBV3-2) and TRBJ1-1; D remains unclear. Germline V lookup: CDR1 LGHDT, CDR2 YNNKEL (reference sequence). CDR3 length: 12 amino acids. V shed 4 bases and J shed 3 bases, with 6 bases lying between them.

This clone was found a few times. V and J are TRBV7-9 and TRBJ2-3; D uncertain. This CDR3 is 14 amino acids long. The V end was cut by 1 base, the J end by 6 bases, with 11 bases between. Germline V lookup: CDR1 SEHNR, CDR2 FQNEAQ (reference sequence). CDR3 residues: CASSLGGVGDTQYF. DNA for the CDR3: TGTGCCAGCAGCTTAGGGGGTGTGGGCGATACGCAGTATTTT.

This clone has a single count. The rearrangement links TRBV21-1 to TRBJ2-7; TRBD1 is the table's D call, not checked against the DNA. TRBV21-1 is marked as a pseudogene. This CDR3 region has 15 residues. The CDR3 nucleotides are TGTGCCAGCAGCCGCCGGGACAGGTTTTTCTACGAGCAGTACTTC. It yields the protein CASSRRDRFFYEQYF.

The rearrangement uses TRBV30 and TRBJ1-1; TRBD1 might be the D (5 bases). The CDR3 is made up of 14 amino acids. The germline CDR1 and CDR2 sequences are GTSNPN and SVGIG (reference sequence). Trimming pared 4 bases from V and 2 bases from J, leaving 14 bases between. CDR3 DNA sequence: TGTGCCTGGATTTTTGGGGGAAGCAACACTGAAGCTTTCTTT. As protein: CAWIFGGSNTEAFF.

The chain links TRBV4-1 to TRBJ1-3; D remains ambiguous. The CDR3 has 17 amino acids. Per the germline V gene, CDR1 is MGHRA and CDR2 is YSYEKL. The V end lost 0 bases, the J end lost 0 bases, and 12 bases lay between the germline ends. CDR3 in amino acids: CASSQDMRTSSGNTIYF. CDR3 nucleotide sequence: TGCGCCAGCAGCCAAGATATGCGGACCAGCTCTGGAAACACCATATATTTT.

V is TRBV19 and J is TRBJ2-1, with TRBD2 matching 8 bases. This CDR3 has 16 residues. Unmatched junction bases numbered 11, after V lost 4 bases and J lost 6 bases. Germline V gene sequence: CDR1 LNHDA, CDR2 SQIVND (reference sequence). In DNA, the CDR3 is TGTGCCAGTAGTAGCGACATGACGGGGGGGGCCAATGAGCAGTTCTTC. The encoded protein is CASSSDMTGGANEQFF. Full variable domain (outside the CDR3, taken from reference TRBV19 and TRBJ2-1): DGGITQSPKYLFRKEGQNVTLSCEQNLNHDAMYWYRQDPGQGLRLIYYSQIVNDFQKGDIAEGYSVSREKKESFPLTVTSAQKNPTAFYLCASSSDMTGGANEQFFGPGTRLTVL.

V is TRBV7-2 and J is TRBJ2-3, with D unclear. CDR3 size: 15 residues. Germline CDR1 SGHTA, CDR2 FQGNSA. V was pared by 8 bases and J by 0 bases, with 15 bases between. CDR3 protein: CASGVMVRSTDTQYF. In DNA, the CDR3 is TGTGCCAGCGGGGTAATGGTCCGTAGCACAGATACGCAGTATTTT.

This chain joins TRBV28 and TRBJ1-3; D unresolved. The germline V and J ends were trimmed by 8 bases and 4 bases, with 15 bases remaining between them. Germline V gene data show CDR1 as MDHEN and CDR2 as SYDVKM. This CDR3 has 14 residues. CDR3 in DNA: TGTGCCAGCGACCCCCGGACCTCGGGAAACACCATATATTTT. This sequence encodes CASDPRTSGNTIYF.

A note on this clone: This same CDR3 is encoded by further DNA sequences in the sample. This chain connects TRBV6-1 to TRBJ1-5; no definite D call. V was trimmed by 3 bases and J by 3 bases, leaving 9 bases between them. CDR3 length: 14 residues. Germline-derived CDR1 and CDR2 are MNHNS and SASEGT. The CDR3 bases are TGTGCCAGCAGTGAGGTACAACCCAATCAGCCCCAGCATTTT. Translated: CASSEVQPNQPQHF.